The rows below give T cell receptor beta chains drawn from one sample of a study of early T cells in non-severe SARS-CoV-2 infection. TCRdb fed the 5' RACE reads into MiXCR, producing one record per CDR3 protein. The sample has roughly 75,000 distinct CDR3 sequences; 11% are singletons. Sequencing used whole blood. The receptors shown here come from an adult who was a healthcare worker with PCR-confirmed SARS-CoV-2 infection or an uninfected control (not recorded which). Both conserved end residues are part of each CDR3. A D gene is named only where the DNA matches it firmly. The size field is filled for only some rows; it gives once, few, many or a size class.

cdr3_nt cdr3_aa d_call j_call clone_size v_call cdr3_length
TGTGCCAGCAGCCGGACGGGCTCTCTAGCGGCCCAGTACTTC CASSRTGSLAAQYF TRBD2 TRBJ2-5 many TRBV12-3/TRBV12-4 14
TGTGCCTGGAGTGGAGCGCTAGGGATTCAGTACTTC CAWSGALGIQYF . TRBJ2-4 many TRBV30 12
TGCAGTCCTCTCCTAGCGGGGGGGCAAGATACGCAGTATTTT CSPLLAGGQDTQYF TRBD2 TRBJ2-3 few TRBV20-1 14
TGTGCCAGCAGCCCCGCCGATTACTATGGCTACACCTTC CASSPADYYGYTF . TRBJ1-2 many TRBV11-2 13
TGTGCCAGTAGTAACCAGGGGCAAGGTGGCTACACCTTC CASSNQGQGGYTF . TRBJ1-2 . TRBV19 13
TGTGCCAGCAGCCTTACTAGCGGGGGGATCAATGAGCAGTTCTTC CASSLTSGGINEQFF TRBD2 TRBJ2-1 many TRBV3-1 15
TGTGCCAGCAGCCGGAGTTCCGGCAGGGCTCCTGAAGCTTTCTTT CASSRSSGRAPEAFF . TRBJ1-1 many TRBV5-6 15
TGTGCCAGCAGCGTAGGAGTGGGTAATGAAAAACTGTTTTTT CASSVGVGNEKLFF . TRBJ1-4 . TRBV9 14
TGTGCCATCAGCCAGGACACCTATGGCTACACCTTC CAISQDTYGYTF . TRBJ1-2 . TRBV10-3 12
TGTGCCAGTAGTATAGATCGGAACAATTCACCCCTCCACTTT CASSIDRNNSPLHF . TRBJ1-6 . TRBV19 14
TGTGCCAGCAGCGCCCGGGACAGGGCGTTATATGGCTACACCTTC CASSARDRALYGYTF TRBD1 TRBJ1-2 few TRBV11-2 15
TGTGCCAGCAGCCCCCTTACAGGGAGCTCCTACAATGAGCAGTTCTTC CASSPLTGSSYNEQFF . TRBJ2-1 many TRBV7-6 16
TGTGCCAGCAGCTTAGTCAGCCCTCTGAACACCGGGGAGCTGTTTTTT CASSLVSPLNTGELFF . TRBJ2-2 many TRBV11-2 16
TGCAGCGCCCCGGAGGAGGGTTCCACCGGGGAGCTGTTTTTT CSAPEEGSTGELFF . TRBJ2-2 . TRBV29-1 14
TGCAGTGCTAGAGCCGCGACAGGATTCGGGACTAGAGGTTTTAATGAGCAGTTCTTC CSARAATGFGTRGFNEQFF TRBD2 TRBJ2-1 few TRBV20-1 19
TGTGCCAGCCCCCGGGGGAGCTCCTATAATTCACCCCTCCACTTT CASPRGSSYNSPLHF . TRBJ1-6 few TRBV5-8 15
TGCGCCAGCAGCCCTGATGGGGGGGCATATACTGAAGCTTTCTTT CASSPDGGAYTEAFF . TRBJ1-1 many TRBV4-3 15
TGCAGTGCCACGGGACAGAACACCGGGGAGCTGTTTTTT CSATGQNTGELFF . TRBJ2-2 few TRBV20-1 13
TGTGCCAGCATCGGAACAGGGGGGGATACTGAAGCTTTCTTT CASIGTGGDTEAFF TRBD1 TRBJ1-1 few TRBV2 14
TGTGCCAGTAGTACCTGGGAAAGAGGCACTGAAGCTTTCTTT CASSTWERGTEAFF . TRBJ1-1 . TRBV19 14
TGCAGCGTTGAAGATCTTACGGGGCAGTACTTC CSVEDLTGQYF . TRBJ2-7 few TRBV29-1 11
TGTGCCAGCAGTAAAAGCCCTGCCAGCACAGATACGCAGTATTTT CASSKSPASTDTQYF . TRBJ2-3 many TRBV6-1 15
TGTGCCAGCAGTGAACCCGCCAGCTACAATGAGCAGTTCTTC CASSEPASYNEQFF . TRBJ2-1 many TRBV2 14
TGCGCCAGCAGCTCTGGCCAGCCAAACTATGGCTACACCTTC CASSSGQPNYGYTF . TRBJ1-2 many TRBV5-1 14
TGTGCCAGCAGCTTTGACTTCTCCTACGAGCAGTACTTC CASSFDFSYEQYF . TRBJ2-7 many TRBV7-2 13
TGTGCCAGCAGTTACGAAGACAGGCTCAATCAGCCCCAGCATTTT CASSYEDRLNQPQHF . TRBJ1-5 many TRBV6-5 15
TGCAGCGTTGAACCGCTACTAGCGGGGGACACAGATACGCAGTATTTT CSVEPLLAGDTDTQYF TRBD2 TRBJ2-3 few TRBV29-1 16
TGTGCCAGCAGCTTAGGGGGCCCCCTCCACTTT CASSLGGPLHF . TRBJ1-6 many TRBV11-2 11
TGCGCCAGCAGCTTGGGGGTCAGCACAGATACGCAGTATTTT CASSLGVSTDTQYF . TRBJ2-3 many TRBV5-1 14
TGTGCCAGCAGCGCGGGCCTTAATGAAAAACTGTTTTTT CASSAGLNEKLFF . TRBJ1-4 few TRBV7-8 13
TGTGCCATCAGCCTGGGACAGGACTACGAGCAGTACTTC CAISLGQDYEQYF TRBD1 TRBJ2-7 few TRBV10-3 13